This TCR beta chain stems from a study of early T cells in non-severe SARS-CoV-2 infection. Across the study: Sequencing was performed on bulk RNA from unsorted whole blood, leaving chains unpaired. Study-level points and caveats: The VDJdb matching leaned toward anti-spike CD8 responses and overlooked private and CD4 specificities.

Individual cDNA molecules carried attached unique molecular identifiers. MiXCR was run by TCRdb on the 5' RACE reads, yielding one entry per CDR3 protein. The data hold about 85,000 distinct CDR3 sequences, with around 14% observed a single time. The sample holds a few counts of this clonotype. The antigen is unknown. The origin of this receptor is an adult who was a healthcare worker with PCR-confirmed SARS-CoV-2 infection or an uninfected control (not recorded which). The sequencing sample was made of whole blood.

The CDR3 coding sequence is TGTGCCAGCAGTGCTTTCCACTTGTACGAGCAGTACTTC. This gives the protein CASSAFHLYEQYF. The rearrangement joins TRBV25-1 to TRBJ2-7; no clear D gene. CDR1 and CDR2 from the germline V gene are MGHDK and SYGVNS. The ends were cut back, 4 bases at V and 4 bases at J, with 11 bases in the middle. This CDR3 region has 13 residues.